Following are 2 T cell receptor beta chains from one sample sequenced in a study of T-cell reconstitution after alpha-beta-depleted transplantation in children. Broader study findings: T-cell numbers and diversity one year post-transplant derived largely from freshly generated T cells.

Which antigens these TCRs recognize remains unknown. Unique molecular identifiers were used to barcode this TCRbeta library. TCRdb re-called the PCR reads with MiXCR, one entry per CDR3 protein. The sample records some 300,000 distinct CDR3 sequences, roughly 7.8% being singletons. Sequenced material: peripheral blood, taken 360 days after TCRalphabeta/CD19-depleted stem cell transplant. The receptors originated from a female patient between 2 and 15 years old who had a stem cell transplant for Fanconi anemia, so the T cells may come from the graft donor.

This clonotype came up many times. The rearrangement uses TRBV28 and TRBJ2-5; tentative D call: TRBD2 (6 bases). Per germline, CDR1 MDHEN and CDR2 SYDVKM. Trimming cost V 2 bases and J 7 bases, with 14 bases left between them. The length of the CDR3 is 14 residues. The CDR3 sequence: CASSLVAGRRTQYF. The CDR3 region has the DNA TGTGCCAGCAGTTTAGTCGCGGGGCGGAGGACCCAGTACTTC.

The rearrangement uses TRBV20-1 and TRBJ2-1; D may be TRBD1 (5 bases). Germline assignment: CDR1 DFQATT and CDR2 SNEGSKA (reference sequence). Trimming cost V 3 bases and J 4 bases, with 13 bases left between them. The CDR3 extends over 14 amino acids. The CDR3 here is CSASYGAGYNEQFF. The CDR3 DNA reads TGCAGTGCTAGCTATGGGGCCGGGTACAATGAGCAGTTCTTC.